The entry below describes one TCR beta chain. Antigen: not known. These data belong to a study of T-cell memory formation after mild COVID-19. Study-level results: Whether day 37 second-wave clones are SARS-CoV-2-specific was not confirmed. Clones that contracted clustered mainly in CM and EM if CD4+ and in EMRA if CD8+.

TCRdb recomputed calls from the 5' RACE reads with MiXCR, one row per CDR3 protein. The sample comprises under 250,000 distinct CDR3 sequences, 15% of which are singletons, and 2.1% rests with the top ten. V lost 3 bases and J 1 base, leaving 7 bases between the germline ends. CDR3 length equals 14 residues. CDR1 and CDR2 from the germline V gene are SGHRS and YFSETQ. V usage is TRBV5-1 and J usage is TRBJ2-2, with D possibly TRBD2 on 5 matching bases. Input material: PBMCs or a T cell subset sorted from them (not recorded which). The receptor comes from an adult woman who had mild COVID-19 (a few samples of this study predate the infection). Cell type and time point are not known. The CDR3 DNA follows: TGCGCCAGCAGCTCAGAGGGGAACACCGGGGAGCTGTTTTTT. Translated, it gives CASSSEGNTGELFF.